This record concerns one TCR beta chain sequence. The method was immunoSEQ multiplex PCR; TCRdb's version includes in-frame clones alone and lacks a portion of them. Of roughly 77,000 clones listed, around 90% are singletons. The entry originates in a study of blood T cell repertoires in COVID-19. Germline CDR1 and CDR2: SGHNT and YYREEE (reference sequence). The germline V and J ends were trimmed by 0 bases and 5 bases, with 6 bases remaining between them. The CDR3 is 13 amino acids. Sequenced material: peripheral blood. This chain uses TRBV5-4 with TRBJ2-1; no clear D. This clonotype was obtained from a man aged 50-59 years with active COVID-19. CDR3 protein: CASSLGRNNEQFF. CDR3 coding DNA: TGTGCCAGCAGCTTGGGGCGGAACAATGAGCAGTTCTTC.